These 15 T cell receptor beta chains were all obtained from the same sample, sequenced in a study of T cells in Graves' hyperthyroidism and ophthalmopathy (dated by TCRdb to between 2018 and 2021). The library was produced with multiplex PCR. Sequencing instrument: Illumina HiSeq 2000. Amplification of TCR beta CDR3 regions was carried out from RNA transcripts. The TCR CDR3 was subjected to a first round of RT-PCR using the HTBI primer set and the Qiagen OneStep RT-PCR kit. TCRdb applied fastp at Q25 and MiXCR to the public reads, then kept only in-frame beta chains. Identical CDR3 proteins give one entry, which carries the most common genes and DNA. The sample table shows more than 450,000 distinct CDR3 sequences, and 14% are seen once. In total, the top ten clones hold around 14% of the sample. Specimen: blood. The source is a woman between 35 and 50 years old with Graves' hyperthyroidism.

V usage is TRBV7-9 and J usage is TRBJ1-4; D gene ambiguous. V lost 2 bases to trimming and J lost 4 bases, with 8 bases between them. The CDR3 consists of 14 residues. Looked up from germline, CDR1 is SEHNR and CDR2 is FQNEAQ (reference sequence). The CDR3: CASSLSRDNEKLFF. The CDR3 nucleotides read TGTGCCAGCAGCTTAAGCCGGGATAATGAAAAACTGTTTTTT.

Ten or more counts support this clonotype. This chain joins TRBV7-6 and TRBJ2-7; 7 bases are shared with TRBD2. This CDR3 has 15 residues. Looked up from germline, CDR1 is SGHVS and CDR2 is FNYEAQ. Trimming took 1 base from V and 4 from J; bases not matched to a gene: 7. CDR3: CASSLGSGKSYEQYF. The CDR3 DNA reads TGTGCCAGCAGCTTAGGGAGCGGGAAATCTTACGAGCAGTACTTC.

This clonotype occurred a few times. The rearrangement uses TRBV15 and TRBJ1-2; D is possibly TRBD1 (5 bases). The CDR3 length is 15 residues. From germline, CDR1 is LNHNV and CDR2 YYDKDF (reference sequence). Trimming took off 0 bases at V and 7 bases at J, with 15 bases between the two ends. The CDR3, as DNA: TGTGCCACCAGCAGAGATGCTGGACACGCAGGTGGCTACACCTTC. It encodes CATSRDAGHAGGYTF.

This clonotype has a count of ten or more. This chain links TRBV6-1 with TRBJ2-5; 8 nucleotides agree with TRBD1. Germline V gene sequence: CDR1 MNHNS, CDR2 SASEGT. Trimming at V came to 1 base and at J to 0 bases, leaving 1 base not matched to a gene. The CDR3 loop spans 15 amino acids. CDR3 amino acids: CASSEGDRNQETQYF. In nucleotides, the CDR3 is TGTGCCAGCAGTGAAGGGGACAGGAACCAAGAGACCCAGTACTTC.

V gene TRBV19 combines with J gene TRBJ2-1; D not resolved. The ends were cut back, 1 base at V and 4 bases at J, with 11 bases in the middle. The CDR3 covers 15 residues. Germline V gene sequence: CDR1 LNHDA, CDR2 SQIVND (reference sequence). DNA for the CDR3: TGTGCCAGTAGTATAGGAGACGGCGAGTACAATGAGCAGTTCTTC. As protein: CASSIGDGEYNEQFF.

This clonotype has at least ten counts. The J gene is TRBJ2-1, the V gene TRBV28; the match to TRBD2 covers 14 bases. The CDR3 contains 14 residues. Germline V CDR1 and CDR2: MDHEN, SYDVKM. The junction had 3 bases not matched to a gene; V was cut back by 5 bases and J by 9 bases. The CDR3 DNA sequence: TGTGCCAGCAGTCCCGGGACTAGCGGGAGTGAGCAGTTCTTC. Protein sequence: CASSPGTSGSEQFF.

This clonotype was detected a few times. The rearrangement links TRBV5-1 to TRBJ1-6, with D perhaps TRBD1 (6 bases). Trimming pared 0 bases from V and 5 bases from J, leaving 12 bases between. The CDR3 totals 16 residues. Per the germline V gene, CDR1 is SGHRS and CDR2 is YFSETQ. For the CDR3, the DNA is TGCGCCAGCAGCTTGGCTCCGACAGGCAATAATTCACCCCTCCACTTT. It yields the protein CASSLAPTGNNSPLHF.

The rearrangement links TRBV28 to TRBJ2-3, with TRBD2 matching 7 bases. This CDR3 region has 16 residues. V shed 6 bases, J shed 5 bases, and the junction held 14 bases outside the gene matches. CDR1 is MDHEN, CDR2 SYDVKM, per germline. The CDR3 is CASSQVPSGGVDTQYF. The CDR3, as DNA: TGTGCCAGCAGCCAAGTTCCTAGCGGAGGGGTAGATACGCAGTATTTT.

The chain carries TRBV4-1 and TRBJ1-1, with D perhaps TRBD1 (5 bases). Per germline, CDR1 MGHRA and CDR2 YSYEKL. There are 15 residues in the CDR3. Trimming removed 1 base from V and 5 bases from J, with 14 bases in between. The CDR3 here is CASSQVEGSRTEAFF. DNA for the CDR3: TGCGCCAGCAGCCAAGTTGAGGGGTCAAGGACTGAAGCTTTCTTT.

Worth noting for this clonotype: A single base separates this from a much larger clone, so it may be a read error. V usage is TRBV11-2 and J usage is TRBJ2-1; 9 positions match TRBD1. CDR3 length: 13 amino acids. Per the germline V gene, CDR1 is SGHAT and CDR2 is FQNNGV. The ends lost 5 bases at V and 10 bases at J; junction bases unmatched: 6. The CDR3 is CASSAGQGLEQFF. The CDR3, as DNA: TGTGCCAGCAGCGCGGGACAGGGACTCGAGCAGTTCTTC. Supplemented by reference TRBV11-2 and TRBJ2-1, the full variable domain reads EAGVAQSPRYKIIEKRQSVAFWCNPISGHATLYWYQQILGQGPKLLIQFQNNGVVDDSQLPKDRFSAERLKGVDSTLKIQPAKLEDSAVYLCASSAGQGLEQFFGPGTRLTVL.

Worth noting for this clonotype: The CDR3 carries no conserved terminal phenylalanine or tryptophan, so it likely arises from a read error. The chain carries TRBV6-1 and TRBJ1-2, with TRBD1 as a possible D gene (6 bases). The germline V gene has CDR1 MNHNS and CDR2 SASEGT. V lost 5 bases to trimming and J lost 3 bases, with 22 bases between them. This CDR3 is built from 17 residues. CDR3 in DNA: TGTGCCAGCAGTCGGAGTGTTTCCAGGGGAGGGGACTATGGCTACACCATC. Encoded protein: CASSRSVSRGGDYGYTI.

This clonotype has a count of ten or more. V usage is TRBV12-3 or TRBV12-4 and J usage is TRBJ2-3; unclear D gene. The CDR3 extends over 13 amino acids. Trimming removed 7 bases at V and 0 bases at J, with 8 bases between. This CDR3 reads CASNPLSTDTQYF. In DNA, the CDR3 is TGTGCCAGCAACCCTCTGAGCACAGATACGCAGTATTTT.

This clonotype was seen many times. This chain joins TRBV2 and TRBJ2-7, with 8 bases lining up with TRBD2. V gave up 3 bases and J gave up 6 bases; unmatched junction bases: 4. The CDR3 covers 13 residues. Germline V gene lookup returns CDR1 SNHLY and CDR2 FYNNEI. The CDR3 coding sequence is TGTGCCAGCAGTGATAGCGGGACGAGCGAGCAGTACTTC. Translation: CASSDSGTSEQYF.

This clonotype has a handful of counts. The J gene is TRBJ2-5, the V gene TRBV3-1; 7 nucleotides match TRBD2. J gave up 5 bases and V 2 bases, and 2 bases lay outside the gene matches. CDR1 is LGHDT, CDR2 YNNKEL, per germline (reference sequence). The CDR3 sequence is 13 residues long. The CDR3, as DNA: TGTGCCAGCAGCCAAATGGGGGGGGAGACCCAGTACTTC. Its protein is CASSQMGGETQYF.

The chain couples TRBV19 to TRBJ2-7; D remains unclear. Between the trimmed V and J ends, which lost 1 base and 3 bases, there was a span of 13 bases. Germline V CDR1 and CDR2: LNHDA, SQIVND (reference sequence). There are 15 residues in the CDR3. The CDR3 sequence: CASSIAALEGYEQYF. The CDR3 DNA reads TGTGCCAGTAGTATAGCGGCTCTAGAAGGCTACGAGCAGTACTTC.